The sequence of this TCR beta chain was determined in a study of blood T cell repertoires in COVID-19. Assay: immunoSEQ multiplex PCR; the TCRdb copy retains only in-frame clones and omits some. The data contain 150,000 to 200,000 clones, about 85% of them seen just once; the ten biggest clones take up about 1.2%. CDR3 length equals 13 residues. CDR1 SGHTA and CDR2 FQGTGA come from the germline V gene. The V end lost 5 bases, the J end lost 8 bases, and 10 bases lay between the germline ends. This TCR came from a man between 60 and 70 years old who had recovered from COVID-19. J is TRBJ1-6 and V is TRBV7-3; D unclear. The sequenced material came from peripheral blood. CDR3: CASSTTADSPLHF. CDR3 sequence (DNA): TGTGCCAGCAGCACGACGGCGGATTCACCCCTCCACTTT. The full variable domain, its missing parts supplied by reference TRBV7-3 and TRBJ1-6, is GAGVSQTPSNKVTEKGKYVELRCDPISGHTALYWYRQSLGQGPEFLIYFQGTGAADDSGLPNDRFFAVRPEGSVSTLKIQRTERGDSAVYLCASSTTADSPLHFGNGTRLTVT.